This T cell receptor (beta chain) was recovered during a study of blood T cell repertoires in COVID-19. The overall study: Samples came from the United States, Italy and Spain, spanning acute and convalescent COVID-19.

The sample holds one count of this clone. In the authors' methods: Estimated nucleated cell counts came from reference gene primer amplification. Sequencing was performed with immunoSEQ multiplex PCR; in TCRdb, only in-frame clones are kept and a portion is missing. The DNA gave D and trimming, while V, J and clone size come from that table. Of around 160,000 clones listed, 80% to 90% are singletons. Germline V gene lookup returns CDR1 LNHDA and CDR2 SQIVND (reference sequence). The V and J ends lost 2 bases and 0 bases respectively, with 11 bases between them. This CDR3 has 15 amino acids. This chain uses TRBV19 with TRBJ2-7; possibly TRBD2 for D (6 bases). The source is a woman in her sixties or seventies with COVID-19, enrolled during active disease. Sequenced material: peripheral blood. The DNA for the CDR3 is TGTGCCAGTAGTATATCTGCGGGGAGCTCCTACGAGCAGTACTTC. The encoded protein is CASSISAGSSYEQYF.